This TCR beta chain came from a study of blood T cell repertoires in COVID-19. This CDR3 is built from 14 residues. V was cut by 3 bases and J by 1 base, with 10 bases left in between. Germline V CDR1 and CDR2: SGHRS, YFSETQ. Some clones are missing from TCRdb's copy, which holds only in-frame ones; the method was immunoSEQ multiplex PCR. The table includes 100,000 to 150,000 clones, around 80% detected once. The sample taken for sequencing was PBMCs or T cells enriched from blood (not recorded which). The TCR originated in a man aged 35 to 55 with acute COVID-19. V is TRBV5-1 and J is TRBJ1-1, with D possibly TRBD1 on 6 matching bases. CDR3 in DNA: TGCGCCAGCAGCTCGGACAGTACGAACACTGAAGCTTTCTTT. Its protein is CASSSDSTNTEAFF.